This T cell receptor (beta chain) was captured in a study of chemoradiotherapy in HPV16-positive cancers. The wider study: Two HPV16-positive patients' cells yielded candidate HPV-specific clones and common motifs.

CDR1 and CDR2 (germline): WSHSY, SAAADI. V dropped 3 bases and J dropped 0 bases, with 12 bases sitting between them. CDR3 length equals 15 residues. Study conclusions and caveats: Candidate HPV-specific clones and E7-related TCR motifs grew in tumor during treatment. Better recurrence-free survival went with HPV-responsive T-cell expansion in HPV16-positive patients.

The table came from immunoSEQ multiplex PCR; TCRdb's copy has only in-frame clones and leaves some out. This sample has over 2,000 clones, with around 84% found just once. Samples were taken several times over chemoradiotherapy. Points on this clone: Its antigen is unknown.

The sequencing here drew on tumor tissue, taken from a patient who underwent chemoradiotherapy. The chain carries TRBV10-2 and TRBJ2-7; the D is unclear. The clonotype originates from a human donor with HPV-associated anogenital cancer. CDR3 coding DNA: TGCGCCAGCAGTGACGTTCACCCTGACTCCTACGAGCAGTACTTC. It codes for CASSDVHPDSYEQYF.